A single sample gave rise to the 7 T cell receptor beta chains below, sequenced in a study of shared clonotypes between healthy human individuals. Selected positively for CCR7 and CD45RO-negative, naive CD8 cells excluded terminally differentiated effector memory CD45RA+ cells. Some clones are missing from TCRdb's copy, which holds only in-frame ones; the method was immunoSEQ multiplex PCR. The repertoire holds about 2 million clones, with about 95% as singletons. Sequences were obtained from naive CD8+ T cells sorted from blood. The receptors derive from a man in his late teens or twenties in good health.

The V gene is TRBV4-3, the J gene TRBJ1-1; D is unclear. The CDR3 sequence is 11 residues long. V lost 5 bases to trimming and J lost 8 bases, with 9 bases between them. Germline-derived CDR1 and CDR2 are LGHNA and YSLEER. This CDR3 reads CASSTRTEAFF. The CDR3 bases are TGCGCCAGCAGCACACGGACGGAAGCTTTCTTT.

This clone was recorded once. The chain joins TRBV29-1 to TRBJ2-1; D gene ambiguous. CDR1 and CDR2 from the germline V gene are SQVTM and ANQGSEA. With 1 base removed from V and 5 bases from J, the gap between germline ends came to 15 bases. The CDR3 is made up of 15 amino acids. The CDR3 protein is CSVEGRPFLDNEQFF. The CDR3 DNA is TGCAGCGTTGAAGGACGGCCCTTCTTGGACAATGAGCAGTTCTTC.

The chain combines TRBV28 with TRBJ1-5, with no clear D. The CDR3 runs 16 residues. Germline V CDR1 and CDR2: MDHEN, SYDVKM. V dropped 6 bases and J dropped 3 bases, with 18 bases sitting between them. CDR3 in amino acids: CASSKREGFHNQPQHF. CDR3 DNA sequence: TGTGCCAGCAGCAAGCGGGAAGGGTTCCACAATCAGCCCCAGCATTTT.

As for this clone: This sample includes further DNA sequences coding for the same CDR3. The J gene is TRBJ2-1, the V gene TRBV11-2; D might be TRBD1 (5 bases). The V end was cut by 1 base, the J end by 4 bases, with 11 bases between. Germline V CDR1 and CDR2: SGHAT, FQNNGV. The CDR3 is 15 residues long. The chain's CDR3 is CASSLGPGSYNEQFF. The CDR3 DNA sequence: TGTGCCAGCAGCTTAGGGCCAGGGTCGTACAATGAGCAGTTCTTC.

This clone appeared a single time. The junction and the germline gene differ at one end; a read error may be behind it. The rearrangement links TRBV5-5 to TRBJ1-1, with D perhaps matching TRBD1 (6 bases). The V gene's germline CDR1 is SGHKS and CDR2 YYEKEE (reference sequence). This CDR3 contains 17 residues. CDR3 region: CASRLETWGLGNTEAFF. CDR3 coding DNA: TGTGCCAGCAGGTTGGAGACGTGGGGGCTGGGGAACACTGAAGCTTTCTTT.

In its sample, this clone was seen once. Its ends do not fully match the called genes, so a read error is possible. The J gene is TRBJ2-1, the V gene TRBV7-7; 13 positions agree with TRBD2. This CDR3 comprises 15 residues. CDR1 and CDR2 from the germline V gene are SSHAT and FNYEAQ (reference sequence). The CDR3 sequence: CASSLGLAGDYEQFF. DNA for the CDR3: TGTGCTAGCAGCTTAGGACTAGCGGGAGATTATGAGCAGTTCTTC. Drawing the rest from reference TRBV7-7 and TRBJ2-1, the complete variable domain is GAGVSQSPRYKVTKRGQDVTLRCDPISSHATLYWYQQALGQGPEFLTYFNYEAQPDKSGLPSDRFSAERPEGSISTLTIQRTEQRDSAMYRCASSLGLAGDYEQFFGPGTRLTVL.

This rearrangement joins TRBV19 to TRBJ2-7; 9 bases are shared with TRBD1. The CDR3 extends over 14 amino acids. Trimming cost V 5 bases and J 7 bases; bases outside gene matches: 9. Germline V gene data show CDR1 as LNHDA and CDR2 as SQIVND (reference sequence). The CDR3 nucleotides read TGTGCCAGTAGTCTCCGGGACAGGGTGTATGAGCAGTACTTC. It translates to CASSLRDRVYEQYF.